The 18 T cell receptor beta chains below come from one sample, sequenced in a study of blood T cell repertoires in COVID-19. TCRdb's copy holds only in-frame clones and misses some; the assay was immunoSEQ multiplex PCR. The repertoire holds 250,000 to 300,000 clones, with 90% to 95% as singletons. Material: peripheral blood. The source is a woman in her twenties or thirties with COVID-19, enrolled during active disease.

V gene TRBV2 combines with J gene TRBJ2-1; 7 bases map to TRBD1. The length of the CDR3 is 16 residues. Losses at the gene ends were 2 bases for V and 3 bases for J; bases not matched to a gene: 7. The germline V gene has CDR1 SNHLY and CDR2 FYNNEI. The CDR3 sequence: CASSERAGGVYNEQFF. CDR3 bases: TGTGCCAGCAGTGAACGGGCAGGGGGTGTCTACAATGAGCAGTTCTTC.

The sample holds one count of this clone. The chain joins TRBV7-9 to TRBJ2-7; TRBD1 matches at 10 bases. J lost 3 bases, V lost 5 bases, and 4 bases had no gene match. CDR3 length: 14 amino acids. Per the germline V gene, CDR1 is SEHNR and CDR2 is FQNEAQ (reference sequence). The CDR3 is CASSPGTGVYEQYF. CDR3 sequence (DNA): TGTGCCAGCAGCCCGGGGACAGGGGTCTACGAGCAGTACTTC.

The CDR3 spells CASKDIYGYTF. The CDR3 nucleotides are TGTGCCAGCAAAGACATCTATGGCTACACCTTC. The rearrangement links TRBV12-3 or TRBV12-4 to TRBJ1-2; D call uncertain. The ends were cut back, 7 bases at V and 4 bases at J, with 7 bases in the middle. The CDR3 has 11 residues.

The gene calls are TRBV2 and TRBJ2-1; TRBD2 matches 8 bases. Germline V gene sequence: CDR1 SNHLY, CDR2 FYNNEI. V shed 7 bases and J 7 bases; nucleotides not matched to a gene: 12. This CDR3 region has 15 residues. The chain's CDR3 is CASTARGGRENEQFF. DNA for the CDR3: TGTGCCAGCACCGCCCGGGGGGGGAGGGAAAATGAGCAGTTCTTC. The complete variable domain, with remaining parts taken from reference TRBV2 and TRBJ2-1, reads EPEVTQTPSHQVTQMGQEVILRCVPISNHLYFYWYRQILGQKVEFLVSFYNNEISEKSEIFDDQFSVERPDGSNFTLKIRSTKLEDSAMYFCASTARGGRENEQFFGPGTRLTVL.

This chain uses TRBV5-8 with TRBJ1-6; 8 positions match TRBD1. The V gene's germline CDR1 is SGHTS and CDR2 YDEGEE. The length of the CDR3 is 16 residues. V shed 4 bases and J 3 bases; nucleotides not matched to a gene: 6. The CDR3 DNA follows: TGTGCCAGCAGCGGGGGACAGGTCCTCTATAATTCACCCCTCCACTTT. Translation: CASSGGQVLYNSPLHF.

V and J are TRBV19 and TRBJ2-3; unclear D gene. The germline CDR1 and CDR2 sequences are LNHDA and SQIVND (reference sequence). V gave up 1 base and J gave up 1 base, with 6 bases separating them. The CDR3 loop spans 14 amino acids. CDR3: CASSIGPGTDTQYF. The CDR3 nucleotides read TGTGCCAGTAGTATAGGTCCAGGCACAGATACGCAGTATTTT.

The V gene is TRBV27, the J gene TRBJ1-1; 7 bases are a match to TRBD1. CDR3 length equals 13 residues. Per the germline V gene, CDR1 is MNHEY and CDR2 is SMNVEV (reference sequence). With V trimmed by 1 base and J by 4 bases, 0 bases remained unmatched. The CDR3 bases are TGTGCCAGCAGTTTATACAGGGGCACTGAAGCTTTCTTT. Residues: CASSLYRGTEAFF.

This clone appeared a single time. The CDR3 loop reads CAWNTGTGIGYTF. The CDR3 coding sequence is TGTGCCTGGAATACCGGGACAGGGATCGGCTACACCTTC. V is TRBV30 and J is TRBJ1-2; 9 bases map to TRBD1. The CDR3 sequence is 13 residues long. After removal of 4 bases from V and 8 bases from J, the junction contained 8 bases not matched to a gene. Germline loops: CDR1 GTSNPN, CDR2 SVGIG (reference sequence).

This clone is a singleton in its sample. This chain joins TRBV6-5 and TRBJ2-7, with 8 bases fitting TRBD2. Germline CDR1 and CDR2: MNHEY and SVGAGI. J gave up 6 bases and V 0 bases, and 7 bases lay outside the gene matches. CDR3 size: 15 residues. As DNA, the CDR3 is TGTGCCAGCAGTTACTCTAGCGGGGTCAAACCCGAGCAGTACTTC. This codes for CASSYSSGVKPEQYF.

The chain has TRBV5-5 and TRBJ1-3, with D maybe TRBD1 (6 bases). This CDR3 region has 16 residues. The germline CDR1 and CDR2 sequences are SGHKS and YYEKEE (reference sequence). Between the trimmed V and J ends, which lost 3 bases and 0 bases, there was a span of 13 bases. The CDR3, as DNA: TGTGCCAGCAGCTGGGAACAGGGTCTCTCTGGAAACACCATATATTTT. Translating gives CASSWEQGLSGNTIYF.

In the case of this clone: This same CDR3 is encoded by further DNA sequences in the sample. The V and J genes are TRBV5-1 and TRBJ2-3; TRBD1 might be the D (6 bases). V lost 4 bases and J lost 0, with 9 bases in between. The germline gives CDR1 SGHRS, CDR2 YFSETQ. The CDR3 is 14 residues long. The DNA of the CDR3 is TGCGCCAGCAGCGTAGGACAGAGCACAGATACGCAGTATTTT. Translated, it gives CASSVGQSTDTQYF.

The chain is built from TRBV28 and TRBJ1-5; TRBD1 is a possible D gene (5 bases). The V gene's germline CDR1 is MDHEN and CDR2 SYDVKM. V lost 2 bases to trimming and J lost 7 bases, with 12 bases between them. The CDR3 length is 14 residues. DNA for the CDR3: TGTGCCAGCAGTTTAACCAGGGCGTTGCAGCCCCAGCATTTT. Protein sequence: CASSLTRALQPQHF.

The CDR3 spells CASSSIGQGTEAFF. For the CDR3, the DNA is TGTGCCAGCAGCTCAATTGGACAGGGCACTGAAGCTTTCTTT. The genes are TRBV5-6 and TRBJ1-1, with 8 bases matching TRBD1. Trimming took 3 bases from V and 4 from J; bases not matched to a gene: 5. Per the germline V gene, CDR1 is SGHDT and CDR2 is YYEEEE. This CDR3 spans 14 amino acids.

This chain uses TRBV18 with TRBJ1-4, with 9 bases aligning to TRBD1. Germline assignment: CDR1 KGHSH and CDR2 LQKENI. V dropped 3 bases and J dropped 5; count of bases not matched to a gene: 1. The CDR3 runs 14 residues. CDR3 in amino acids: CASSPGTGNEKLFF. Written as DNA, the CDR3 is TGTGCCAGCTCACCCGGGACAGGGAATGAAAAACTGTTTTTT. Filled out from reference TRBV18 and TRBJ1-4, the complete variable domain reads NAGVMQNPRHLVRRRGQEARLRCSPMKGHSHVYWYRQLPEEGLKFMVYLQKENIIDESGMPKERFSAEFPKEGPSILRIQQVVRGDSAAYFCASSPGTGNEKLFFGSGTQLSVL.

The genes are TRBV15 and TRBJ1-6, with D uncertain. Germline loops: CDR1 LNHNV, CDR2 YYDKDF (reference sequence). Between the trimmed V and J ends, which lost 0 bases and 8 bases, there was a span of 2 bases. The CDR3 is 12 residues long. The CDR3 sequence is CATSRDDSPLHF. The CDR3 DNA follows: TGTGCCACCAGCAGAGACGATTCACCCCTCCACTTT.

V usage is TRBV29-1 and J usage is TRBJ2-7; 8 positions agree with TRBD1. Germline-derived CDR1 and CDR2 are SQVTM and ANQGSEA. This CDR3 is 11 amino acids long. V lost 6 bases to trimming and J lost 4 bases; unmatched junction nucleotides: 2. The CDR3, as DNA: TGCAGCGTCACAGGGGGTTACGAGCAGTACTTC. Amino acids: CSVTGGYEQYF.

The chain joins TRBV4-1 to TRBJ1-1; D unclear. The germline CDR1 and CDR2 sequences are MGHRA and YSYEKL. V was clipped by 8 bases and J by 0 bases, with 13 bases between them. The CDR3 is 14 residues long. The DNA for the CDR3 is TGCGCCAGCCGGCCGGAGACGATGAACACTGAAGCTTTCTTT. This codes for CASRPETMNTEAFF.

The CDR3 nucleotides are TGTGCCAGCAGTTTAATCAGGGGACCCAATGAGCAGTTCTTC. Residues: CASSLIRGPNEQFF. The chain links TRBV27 to TRBJ2-1, with D tentatively TRBD1 (6 bases). The germline CDR1 and CDR2 sequences are MNHEY and SMNVEV (reference sequence). The ends were cut back, 2 bases at V and 6 bases at J, with 11 bases in the middle. This CDR3 is 14 amino acids long.